Below are 15 T cell receptor beta chains sequenced from a single sample in a study of cytomegalovirus exposure and HLA in healthy donors. It was with 60 Vbeta and 13 Jbeta primers that the PCR ran. Measured with immunoSEQ multiplex PCR; TCRdb has only the in-frame clones, and not every one. The data hold roughly 120,000 clones, with around 70% observed a single time. The sequenced sample consisted of PBMCs. These receptors were taken from a woman aged 40 to 55 in good health and CMV-seropositive.

The chain couples TRBV13 to TRBJ1-1; D might be TRBD1 (5 bases). This CDR3 comprises 15 residues. Germline V lookup: CDR1 PRHDT, CDR2 FYEKMQ (reference sequence). Trimming removed 5 bases from V and 3 bases from J, with 16 bases in between. The CDR3 sequence: CASSALPGFDTEAFF. CDR3 coding DNA: TGTGCCAGCAGCGCTCTTCCAGGGTTCGACACTGAAGCTTTCTTT.

This chain uses TRBV5-1 with TRBJ1-1; 10 bases agree with TRBD1. Germline trimming cut 4 bases from V and 4 bases from J; bases unmatched to any gene: 7. Germline CDR1 reads SGHRS; CDR2 reads YFSETQ. The CDR3 spans 15 residues. The CDR3 DNA is TGCGCCAGCAGCCTATACCGGACAGGGGGCACTGAAGCTTTCTTT. This translates into CASSLYRTGGTEAFF.

This chain uses TRBV7-9 with TRBJ2-7; TRBD1 matches 10 bases. V was pared by 2 bases and J by 4 bases, with 8 bases of the junction left unmatched. CDR3 length: 16 amino acids. Germline CDR1 reads SEHNR; CDR2 reads FQNEAQ (reference sequence). The CDR3, as DNA: TGTGCCAGCAGCTTACCCCCGGGACAGGGGTGGTACGAGCAGTACTTC. Amino acid sequence: CASSLPPGQGWYEQYF.

This clone showed up just once. The genes are TRBV7-9 and TRBJ2-7; 9 bases align to TRBD1. J was trimmed by 6 bases and V by 5 bases; bases with no gene match: 8. CDR1 is SEHNR, CDR2 FQNEAQ, per germline (reference sequence). This CDR3 contains 14 residues. The CDR3 DNA reads TGTGCCAGCAGCGCCGGGACAGGGCCCCTCGAGCAGTACTTC. Translating it yields CASSAGTGPLEQYF.

The CDR3 region has the DNA TGTGCCAGTACCAATGGGCTAGCCGGCACAGATACGCAGTATTTT. This sequence encodes CASTNGLAGTDTQYF. The chain couples TRBV19 to TRBJ2-3, with D tentatively TRBD2 (5 bases). Per the germline V gene, CDR1 is LNHDA and CDR2 is SQIVND (reference sequence). The CDR3 is 15 amino acids. V dropped 7 bases and J dropped 1 base, with 15 bases sitting between them.

DNA of the CDR3: TGTGCCAGCAGCGTAGGGGGGGTTGGAAACACCATATATTTT. Its translation: CASSVGGVGNTIYF. The rearrangement uses TRBV9 and TRBJ1-3; D is possibly TRBD1 (5 bases). This CDR3 spans 14 amino acids. V was cut by 0 bases and J by 3 bases, with 7 bases left in between. Germline V gives CDR1 SGDLS, CDR2 YYNGEE.

The chain combines TRBV6-6 with TRBJ1-2, with 8 positions matching TRBD1. The germline CDR1 and CDR2 sequences are MNHNY and SVGAGI (reference sequence). The trim removed 6 bases at V and 8 bases at J, leaving 8 bases unmatched. There are 13 residues in the CDR3. This chain's CDR3 is CASRITQGGGYTF. Written as DNA, the CDR3 is TGTGCCAGCAGGATTACACAGGGGGGGGGCTACACCTTC.

The chain couples TRBV29-1 to TRBJ1-1; 8 positions agree with TRBD1. The length of the CDR3 is 14 residues. Germline loops: CDR1 SQVTM, CDR2 ANQGSEA. J lost 7 bases, V lost 7 bases, and 14 bases had no gene match. The CDR3 protein is CSGQGTGTFGEAFF. For the CDR3, the DNA is TGCAGCGGACAGGGGACAGGTACTTTTGGTGAAGCTTTCTTT. The full variable domain, with the rest looked up from reference TRBV29-1 and TRBJ1-1, is SAVISQKPSRDICQRGTSLTIQCQVDSQVTMMFWYRQQPGQSLTLIATANQGSEATYESGFVIDKFPISRPNLTFSTLTVSNMSPEDSSIYLCSGQGTGTFGEAFFGQGTRLTVV.

This clone has more than one count but fewer than ten. The chain employs TRBV4-1 and TRBJ1-1, with 10 bases fitting TRBD1. The CDR3 spans 14 residues. Trimming took 3 bases from V and 5 from J; bases not matched to a gene: 3. The germline gives CDR1 MGHRA, CDR2 YSYEKL. The CDR3 coding sequence is TGCGCCAGCAGCCAGGGGACAGGGGAAACTGAAGCTTTCTTT. This codes for CASSQGTGETEAFF.

This chain uses TRBV29-1 with TRBJ2-7; 10 bases align to TRBD1. The CDR3 sequence is 13 residues long. After removal of 6 bases from V and 4 bases from J, the junction contained 6 bases not matched to a gene. The germline V gene encodes CDR1 SQVTM and CDR2 ANQGSEA. CDR3 nucleotide sequence: TGCAGCGTGATCGCGGGACAGGGGTACGAGCAGTACTTC. The encoded protein is CSVIAGQGYEQYF.

The chain is built from TRBV6-5 and TRBJ1-2; D may be TRBD1 (6 bases). The CDR3 has 15 residues. Germline CDR1 and CDR2: MNHEY and SVGAGI. Trimming took off 2 bases at V and 1 base at J, with 11 bases between the two ends. CDR3 region: CASSYVAGVNYGYTF. The CDR3 DNA reads TGTGCCAGCAGTTACGTCGCAGGGGTTAACTATGGCTACACCTTC.

The chain has TRBV7-2 and TRBJ1-4; TRBD1 matches at 7 bases. The CDR3 is made up of 17 amino acids. The germline V gene encodes CDR1 SGHTA and CDR2 FQGNSA. Trimming took 4 bases from V and 5 from J; bases not matched to a gene: 13. Written as DNA, the CDR3 is TGTGCCAGCAGCTCCCTACCAGCCGGGACAGTAAATGAAAAACTGTTTTTT. Encoded protein: CASSSLPAGTVNEKLFF. The full variable domain, rest sourced from reference TRBV7-2 and TRBJ1-4, is GAGVSQSPSNKVTEKGKDVELRCDPISGHTALYWYRQSLGQGLEFLIYFQGNSAPDKSGLPSDRFSAERTGGSVSTLTIQRTQQEDSAVYLCASSSLPAGTVNEKLFFGSGTQLSVL.

The V gene is TRBV9, the J gene TRBJ2-7; no definite D call. The CDR3 is made up of 14 amino acids. Per germline, CDR1 SGDLS and CDR2 YYNGEE. The germline V and J ends were trimmed by 4 bases and 0 bases, with 11 bases remaining between them. The CDR3 loop reads CASSPVPSSYEQYF. The CDR3 DNA sequence: TGTGCCAGCAGCCCCGTCCCGAGCTCCTACGAGCAGTACTTC.

Details on this clone: Its ends do not fully match the called genes, so a read error is possible. The chain is built from TRBV6-5 and TRBJ1-2; TRBD1 aligns across 8 bases. The CDR3 has 14 amino acids. CDR1 MNHEY and CDR2 SVGAGI come from the germline V gene. The CDR3 DNA is TGTGCCAGCGCAAAAGGGACAGGCCTCGATGGGGCGTTCTTC. Residues: CASAKGTGLDGAFF.

This chain connects TRBV19 to TRBJ2-3; 8 nucleotides align to TRBD1. In germline, CDR1 is LNHDA, CDR2 SQIVND (reference sequence). CDR3 length equals 13 residues. The trim removed 10 bases at V and 2 bases at J, leaving 5 bases unmatched. The CDR3 spells CATYRGDTDTQYF. The CDR3 DNA reads as TGTGCCACCTACAGGGGGGACACAGATACGCAGTATTTT.